This is a list of T cell receptor beta chains from one sample in a study of regulatory T cells in long-lasting Graves disease. TCRdb fed the multiplex PCR reads into MiXCR, producing one record per CDR3 protein. The table records about 470,000 distinct CDR3 sequences, 20% to 25% of them present only once. The specimen was peripheral blood mononuclear cells (PBMCs), collected when the disease was refractory, from a patient treated with antithyroid drugs. The receptors were sampled from a female donor with Graves disease. CDR3s include the opening cysteine and the closing phenylalanine or tryptophan. Each record gives: V gene, clone size, D gene, J gene, CDR3 protein, CDR3 DNA. The D gene is left open where the match is weak. Rows may omit the clone size; those that give it use once, few, many or a size class.

>TRBV4-3|once|TRBD1|TRBJ1-1
CASSPNRDRATFF
TGCGCCAGCAGCCCGAACCGGGACAGGGCTACTTTCTTT
>TRBV12-3/TRBV12-4|many|.|TRBJ1-1
CASSPQGINTEAFF
TGTGCCAGCAGTCCACAGGGAATTAACACTGAAGCTTTCTTT
>TRBV20-1|.|.|TRBJ1-6
CSASDRSGSPLHF
TGCAGTGCTAGTGATAGATCTGGTTCACCCCTCCACTTT
>TRBV6-9|.|TRBD1|TRBJ2-7
CASSYRGLEVASYEQYF
TGTGCCAGCAGTTACAGGGGGTTGGAGGTGGCATCCTACGAGCAGTACTTC
>TRBV12-5|many|.|TRBJ1-1
CASGLPQGGAFF
TGTGCTAGTGGTTTGCCACAGGGAGGAGCTTTCTTT
>TRBV28|many|.|TRBJ1-1
CASSLGLDRTDMNTEAFF
TGTGCCAGCAGTTTAGGGTTGGATCGGACAGATATGAACACTGAAGCTTTCTTT
>TRBV7-9|few|.|TRBJ2-5
CASSLAPGKGETQYF
TGTGCCAGCAGCTTAGCGCCCGGCAAAGGGGAGACCCAGTACTTC
>TRBV12-3/TRBV12-4|.|.|TRBJ1-1
CASSLLGGGAEAFF
TGTGCCAGCAGTTTGTTGGGCGGTGGGGCTGAAGCTTTCTTT
>TRBV12-3/TRBV12-4|many|.|TRBJ1-2
CASSLAGAYYGYTF
TGTGCCAGCAGTTTAGCTGGGGCGTACTATGGCTACACCTTC
>TRBV5-1|.|TRBD2|TRBJ2-5
CASSLTGLAGDQETQYF
TGCGCCAGCAGCCTCACCGGACTAGCGGGGGACCAAGAGACCCAGTACTTC
>TRBV5-1|.|TRBD1|TRBJ2-2
CASSTTTGDTGELFF
TGCGCCAGCAGCACCACTACAGGGGACACCGGGGAGCTGTTTTTT
>TRBV5-1|.|.|TRBJ2-7
CASSVQTGRGYEQYF
TGCGCCAGCAGCGTACAGACAGGAAGAGGCTACGAGCAGTACTTC
>TRBV7-9|few|.|TRBJ2-7
CASSSTAGEYEQYF
TGTGCCAGCAGCTCGACGGCCGGGGAGTACGAGCAGTACTTC
>TRBV11-3|.|TRBD2|TRBJ2-2
CASSLDLPAGVSGELFF
TGTGCCAGCAGCTTAGATCTCCCAGCGGGAGTGTCCGGGGAGCTGTTTTTT
>TRBV6-2/TRBV6-3|.|.|TRBJ2-5
CASSYRKTQYF
TGTGCCAGCAGTTATAGGAAGACCCAGTACTTC
>TRBV12-3/TRBV12-4|many|TRBD1|TRBJ2-5
CASSLGTGNRETQYF
TGTGCCAGCAGTTTGGGGACAGGGAACAGGGAGACCCAGTACTTC
>TRBV6-2/TRBV6-3|.|TRBD1|TRBJ1-5
CASGRQGVSNQPQHF
TGTGCCAGCGGTCGTCAGGGGGTTAGCAATCAGCCCCAGCATTTT
>TRBV6-1|few|.|TRBJ2-1
CASMAEEQFF
TGTGCCAGCATGGCGGAAGAGCAGTTCTTC
>TRBV19|few|.|TRBJ2-7
CASNAGGSYEQYF
TGTGCCAGTAATGCAGGGGGGTCCTACGAGCAGTACTTC
>TRBV6-5|many|TRBD1|TRBJ1-2
CASSYSISGTGGPRNYGYTF
TGTGCCAGCAGTTACTCGATTAGTGGGACAGGGGGCCCCCGAAACTATGGCTACACCTTC
>TRBV20-1|many|.|TRBJ2-5
CSARWTRETQYF
TGCAGTGCTAGATGGACCCGGGAGACCCAGTACTTC
>TRBV7-6|few|.|TRBJ2-1
CASSPGGARNEQFF
TGTGCCAGCAGCCCGGGTGGGGCGCGGAATGAGCAGTTCTTC
>TRBV20-1|many|.|TRBJ2-5
CSVPTSGETQYF
TGCAGTGTTCCGACTAGTGGGGAGACCCAGTACTTC
>TRBV2|many|.|TRBJ1-2
CASSEGGMGYGYTF
TGTGCCAGCAGTGAAGGGGGAATGGGGTATGGCTACACCTTC
>TRBV5-1|once|.|TRBJ2-7
CASSLGLAKPYEQYF
TGCGCCAGCAGCTTGGGTTTAGCGAAACCCTACGAGCAGTACTTC
>TRBV6-5|.|.|TRBJ2-7
CASSYARGSYEQYF
TGTGCCAGCAGTTATGCGAGGGGTTCCTACGAGCAGTACTTC
>TRBV6-2/TRBV6-3|few|.|TRBJ1-2
CASSGVLNYGYTF
TGTGCCAGCAGTGGAGTTCTAAACTATGGCTACACCTTC
>TRBV28|many|.|TRBJ1-2
CASSLSEYGYTF
TGTGCCAGCAGTTTATCGGAGTATGGCTACACCTTC